This T cell receptor beta chain derives from a study of blood T cell repertoires in COVID-19 (dated by TCRdb to about 2020). Study-wide context: The collaborator samples originated in the United States, Italy and Spain and spanned the acute and convalescent phases of COVID-19. The prospective study material was composed of cDNA or gDNA derived from T cells, B-cell-depleted T cells, or PBMCs. The dataset comprised deeply sampled blood TCRbeta repertoires from subjects exposed to, actively infected with, or recovered from COVID-19. The repertoires were released in a freely available public database meant as a resource for research on the immune response to SARS-CoV-2. Samples were obtained from the ongoing ImmuneRACE study (first 160 participants) and from over 1,000 subjects provided by 6 global collaborators. Nearly every sample came with metadata listing a de-identified subject ID, COVID-19 status, age in years and sex. Where available, HLA class I and class II types were obtained from metadata supplied by the sample provider rather than from assay-based typing.

TCRbeta CDR3 regions were amplified from genomic DNA by means of the immunoSEQ Assay, a bias-controlled multiplex PCR. Concerning the study's data processing: Nucleated cell counts per sample were estimated from amplification of reference gene primers within the assay. Sequence reads were collapsed and filtered to measure the absolute abundance of every unique TCRbeta CDR3 rearrangement. For each sample, productive Simpson clonality was calculated by taking the square root of Simpson's diversity index across productive rearrangements. The table comes from immuneACCESS by way of TCRdb, which keeps in-frame sequences with V and J called. Part of the clones is missing from these tables; in studies checked, under half for an unresolved V gene and the rest for unknown reasons. V and J calls and clone size are given by that table; D and trimming were obtained from the DNA. This sample holds over 90,000 clones; approximately 92% were observed only once. The ten largest clones add up to more than 1.5% of the sample.

The paper's findings and limits, for the study overall: Clinical and demographic metadata were provided uncurated, with the amount varying by source and participant.

Per the germline V gene, SGHRS is the CDR1 and YFSETQ is the CDR2. The CDR3 sequence holds 17 residues, the cysteine and phenylalanine included. Only the CDR3 portion is preserved as DNA: 51 bases, with reading frame beginning at the first base. V is pruned by 3 bases and J by 7 bases, leaving 12 bases of the junction without a gene match. In Seattle, one collaborating source enrolled patients while the infection was active and tracked those patients longitudinally over the course of disease. The collaborating institutions used their own protocols to collect whole blood in K2EDTA tubes. Collaborator samples were shipped for TCRbeta analysis as frozen whole blood, isolated PBMCs, or DNA extracted from either sample type. On this clone: This receptor's antigen is unknown. Per-nucleotide qualities are absent, and no much larger clonotype sits a single base away.

Here the chain combines TRBV5-1 and TRBJ2-2, and TRBD1 matches 10 of the central bases. Sequencing was performed on peripheral blood. The source is a woman between 45 and 60 years old with COVID-19, enrolled during active disease. The CDR3 protein: CASSSEGQGGVSGELFF. The DNA is as follows: TGCGCCAGCAGCTCAGAAGGACAGGGGGGCGTGAGCGGGGAGCTGTTTTTT.